Below, 27 T cell receptor beta chains from the same sample are listed, as sequenced in a study of cytomegalovirus exposure and HLA in healthy donors (dated by TCRdb to 2017 to 2019). Preparation of the library involved the immunoSEQ multiplex PCR assay. A mixture of 60 forward primers for TCR Vbeta segments and 13 reverse primers for TCR Jbeta segments was used in the multiplex PCR. Drawn from immuneACCESS, this table holds only the in-frame rearrangements with V and J called that TCRdb kept. Clones are partly lost; checked studies trace under half to an unresolved V gene and leave the rest unexplained. This sample comprises around 100,000 clones, roughly three quarters of them detected only once. The top ten clonotypes cover around 4% of the sample. Sample: PBMCs. Source of these receptors: a man in his forties or fifties in good health and CMV-seronegative.

The chain recombines TRBV18 with TRBJ2-2; D is possibly TRBD2 (5 bases). V dropped 0 bases and J dropped 7 bases, with 15 bases sitting between them. This CDR3 contains 16 residues. The germline CDR1 and CDR2 sequences are KGHSH and LQKENI. The DNA of the CDR3 is TGTGCCAGCTCACCACCGTTGAGGGCTTCGGGCGGGGAGCTGTTTTTT. This sequence encodes CASSPPLRASGGELFF.

This clone has only one observation. The chain joins TRBV5-4 to TRBJ2-1; 15 bases fit TRBD2. Germline V CDR1 and CDR2: SGHNT, YYREEE (reference sequence). There are 17 residues in the CDR3. V shed 4 bases, J shed 6 bases, and the junction held 8 bases outside the gene matches. CDR3 coding DNA: TGTGCCAGCAGCCGGACTAGCGGGGGGGGGTCTGGCAATGAGCAGTTCTTC. Translated: CASSRTSGGGSGNEQFF.

The J gene is TRBJ2-1, the V gene TRBV7-3, with 7 nucleotides matching TRBD2. V was pared by 4 bases and J by 10 bases, with 13 bases of the junction left unmatched. This CDR3 has 15 amino acids. Germline V gene data show CDR1 as SGHTA and CDR2 as FQGTGA. CDR3 nucleotide sequence: TGTGCCAGCAGCTCCACTCAAGCGGGGAGAGGGGAGCAGTTCTTC. It codes for CASSSTQAGRGEQFF. Based on the CDR3 plus reference TRBV7-3 and TRBJ2-1, the full variable domain is GAGVSQTPSNKVTEKGKYVELRCDPISGHTALYWYRQSLGQGPEFLIYFQGTGAADDSGLPNDRFFAVRPEGSVSTLKIQRTERGDSAVYLCASSSTQAGRGEQFFGPGTRLTVL.

V is TRBV5-5 and J is TRBJ2-2, with 7 bases matching TRBD1. The germline V gene has CDR1 SGHKS and CDR2 YYEKEE (reference sequence). This CDR3 comprises 14 residues. V dropped 0 bases and J dropped 6; count of bases not matched to a gene: 2. The chain's CDR3 is CASSLATGSGELFF. CDR3 nucleotide sequence: TGTGCCAGCAGCTTGGCGACAGGGTCCGGGGAGCTGTTTTTT.

The rearrangement joins TRBV9 to TRBJ2-6; no reliable D call. CDR1 SGDLS and CDR2 YYNGEE come from the germline V gene. Trimming took off 2 bases at V and 1 base at J, with 4 bases between the two ends. The CDR3 loop spans 14 amino acids. CDR3 DNA sequence: TGTGCCAGCAGCGTCTTTTCTGGGGCCAACGTCCTGACTTTC. Translated, it gives CASSVFSGANVLTF.

The chain uses TRBV7-8 and TRBJ1-1; D ambiguous. In germline, CDR1 is SGHVS, CDR2 FQNEAQ. Trimming took 5 bases from V and 3 from J, leaving 25 bases between them. This CDR3 region has 18 residues. CDR3 in amino acids: CASSRGLSAPFSDTEAFF. DNA for the CDR3: TGTGCCAGCAGCCGAGGGCTGTCGGCACCCTTTTCGGACACTGAAGCTTTCTTT.

The genes are TRBV5-4 and TRBJ1-2; D call uncertain. In germline, CDR1 is SGHNT, CDR2 YYREEE (reference sequence). This CDR3 region has 15 residues. The V end was cut by 1 base, the J end by 3 bases, with 13 bases between. CDR3 in amino acids: CASSLHPPEDYGYTF. The CDR3 region has the DNA TGTGCCAGCAGCTTGCATCCCCCGGAGGACTATGGCTACACCTTC. The full variable domain, rest sourced from reference TRBV5-4 and TRBJ1-2, is ETGVTQSPTHLIKTRGQQVTLRCSSQSGHNTVSWYQQALGQGPQFIFQYYREEENGRGNFPPRFSGLQFPNYSSELNVNALELDDSALYLCASSLHPPEDYGYTFGSGTRLTVV.

The chain carries TRBV27 and TRBJ1-4; 12 bases match TRBD1. The CDR3 is 16 residues long. The V gene end was trimmed by 5 bases and the J gene end by 8 bases; junction bases not matched to a gene: 9. Germline V lookup: CDR1 MNHEY, CDR2 SMNVEV (reference sequence). CDR3 bases: TGTGCCAGCAGTCCCCGGGACAGGGGGCGAGGAGAAAAACTGTTTTTT. Protein product: CASSPRDRGRGEKLFF.

The rearrangement uses TRBV14 and TRBJ2-3; D gene uncertain. CDR3 size: 11 residues. From germline, CDR1 is SGHDN and CDR2 FVKESK. V shed 8 bases and J shed 2 bases, with 5 bases lying between them. The CDR3 coding sequence is TGTGCCAGCTCCTACACAGATACGCAGTATTTT. It is translated as CASSYTDTQYF.

J is TRBJ2-2 and V is TRBV4-1, with 8 bases that match TRBD1. Germline CDR1 MGHRA, CDR2 YSYEKL. The CDR3 has 17 residues. V lost 1 base and J lost 4; bases outside the gene matches: 8. CDR3 sequence: CASSQGAGGAVTGELFF. CDR3 bases: TGCGCCAGCAGCCAAGGGGCAGGGGGCGCAGTCACCGGGGAGCTGTTTTTT.

This clone has more than one count but fewer than ten. DNA for the CDR3: TGTGCCAGCATAGGGGGCTACGAGCAGTACGTC. This translates into CASIGGYEQYV. The rearrangement joins TRBV2 to TRBJ2-7; D perhaps matches TRBD1 (6 bases). The V end was cut by 7 bases, the J end by 3 bases, with 7 bases between. Per germline, CDR1 SNHLY and CDR2 FYNNEI. This CDR3 contains 11 residues.

This chain uses TRBV18 with TRBJ1-1, with D hard to call. CDR1 and CDR2 from the germline V gene are KGHSH and LQKENI. The CDR3 covers 15 residues. The V end was cut by 1 base, the J end by 4 bases, with 13 bases between. The CDR3 nucleotides read TGTGCCAGCTCACCACTCCGGGCCGCGGGCACTGAAGCTTTCTTT. Its translation: CASSPLRAAGTEAFF.

J is TRBJ2-7 and V is TRBV5-4; 8 bases map to TRBD2. CDR3 size: 14 residues. The germline V gene encodes CDR1 SGHNT and CDR2 YYREEE (reference sequence). With V trimmed by 4 bases and J by 4 bases, 7 bases remained unmatched. The CDR3 coding sequence is TGTGCCAGCAGCCCGGGAGGGACTGCTTACGAGCAGTACTTC. It yields the protein CASSPGGTAYEQYF.

This chain connects TRBV19 to TRBJ2-4; D is undetermined. Germline-derived CDR1 and CDR2 are LNHDA and SQIVND (reference sequence). Trimming shortened V by 1 base and J by 0 bases, and 7 bases separated the two germline ends. This CDR3 is 15 amino acids long. The CDR3 protein is CASSIGRVAKNIQYF. DNA of the CDR3: TGTGCCAGTAGTATAGGACGGGTAGCCAAAAACATTCAGTACTTC.

The chain employs TRBV18 and TRBJ2-5; 12 bases map to TRBD2. This CDR3 is 15 amino acids long. The germline gives CDR1 KGHSH, CDR2 LQKENI. The V gene end was trimmed by 3 bases and the J gene end by 5 bases; junction bases not matched to a gene: 4. The CDR3 here is CASSPGLAGRETQYF. The DNA of the CDR3 is TGTGCCAGCTCACCCGGACTAGCGGGGCGGGAGACCCAGTACTTC. The entire variable domain, with the rest obtained from reference TRBV18 and TRBJ2-5, is as follows: NAGVMQNPRHLVRRRGQEARLRCSPMKGHSHVYWYRQLPEEGLKFMVYLQKENIIDESGMPKERFSAEFPKEGPSILRIQQVVRGDSAAYFCASSPGLAGRETQYFGPGTRLLVL.

This chain links TRBV5-4 with TRBJ1-2; a weak D match, TRBD1 (6 bases). This CDR3 is built from 16 residues. V was pared by 3 bases and J by 2 bases, with 17 bases between. The V gene's germline CDR1 is SGHNT and CDR2 YYREEE (reference sequence). The CDR3 region is CASSSLSQGRNYGYTF. CDR3 bases: TGTGCCAGCAGCTCTTTATCACAGGGAAGAAACTATGGCTACACCTTC.

The J gene is TRBJ1-6, the V gene TRBV28; D is perhaps TRBD1 (5 bases). Germline V gives CDR1 MDHEN, CDR2 SYDVKM. The CDR3 length is 15 residues. The V and J ends lost 2 bases and 10 bases respectively, with 15 bases between them. The CDR3 here is CASSLNVGDQSPLHF. The CDR3 bases are TGTGCCAGCAGTTTAAATGTAGGGGATCAATCACCCCTCCACTTT.

The chain uses TRBV5-1 and TRBJ2-1; D is undetermined. Between the trimmed V and J ends, which lost 0 bases and 0 bases, there was a span of 4 bases. CDR1 and CDR2 (germline): SGHRS, YFSETQ. The CDR3 length is 14 residues. The CDR3 DNA reads TGCGCCAGCAGCTTGGGGAGCTCCTACAATGAGCAGTTCTTC. Amino acids: CASSLGSSYNEQFF.

The genes are TRBV7-2 and TRBJ1-5; D may be TRBD1 (5 bases). Deletions cut 7 bases from V and 2 bases from J, with 12 bases between. In germline, CDR1 is SGHTA, CDR2 FQGNSA. CDR3 length equals 14 residues. The CDR3 here is CASNAGRGNQPQHF. Written as DNA, the CDR3 is TGTGCCAGCAATGCAGGGAGGGGCAATCAGCCCCAGCATTTT.

As for this clone: A read error may account for a junction end that differs from germline. The chain's CDR3 is CASSPSGQLQHF. The CDR3 nucleotides read TGTGCCAGCAGTCCATCGGGACAGCTCCAGCATTTT. The chain uses TRBV6-5 and TRBJ1-5; 7 bases align to TRBD1. The CDR3 is 12 amino acids. Germline V gives CDR1 MNHEY, CDR2 SVGAGI.

This chain links TRBV18 with TRBJ2-5; TRBD2 agrees at 13 bases. J was trimmed by 4 bases and V by 3 bases; bases with no gene match: 8. CDR1 is KGHSH, CDR2 LQKENI, per germline. The CDR3 is made up of 17 amino acids. CDR3 loop: CASSPTSGGPALETQYF. As DNA, the CDR3 is TGTGCCAGCTCACCGACTAGCGGGGGGCCCGCATTAGAGACCCAGTACTTC. The entire variable domain, with the rest obtained from reference TRBV18 and TRBJ2-5, is as follows: NAGVMQNPRHLVRRRGQEARLRCSPMKGHSHVYWYRQLPEEGLKFMVYLQKENIIDESGMPKERFSAEFPKEGPSILRIQQVVRGDSAAYFCASSPTSGGPALETQYFGPGTRLLVL.

This clone showed up just once. This chain links TRBV30 with TRBJ1-3, with D possibly matching TRBD1 (5 bases). Per the germline V gene, CDR1 is GTSNPN and CDR2 is SVGIG (reference sequence). V was shortened by 6 bases and J by 0 bases, with 21 bases between the two germline ends. The length of the CDR3 is 17 residues. This chain's CDR3 is CACTGPRGPSSGNTIYF. The DNA for the CDR3 is TGTGCCTGTACAGGACCGCGGGGCCCAAGCTCTGGAAACACCATATATTTT.

This clone was detected only a few times. This rearrangement joins TRBV2 to TRBJ1-2, with a possible D match to TRBD1 (6 bases). V lost 10 bases to trimming and J lost 8 bases, with 23 bases between them. CDR1 SNHLY and CDR2 FYNNEI come from the germline V gene. The CDR3 covers 14 residues. CDR3 region: CAKSQAAGARGYTF. The CDR3 region has the DNA TGTGCCAAGTCTCAAGCGGCAGGGGCAAGGGGCTACACCTTC.

The chain combines TRBV28 with TRBJ2-2; TRBD1 matches at 9 bases. The CDR3 is made up of 18 amino acids. The V and J ends lost 6 bases and 4 bases, in that order; junction bases with no gene match: 15. Germline CDR1 is MDHEN and CDR2 is SYDVKM. The CDR3 bases are TGTGCCAGCAGGACCCGGTTCGGTGGGACAGGGAGCACCGGGGAGCTGTTTTTT. Its translation is CASRTRFGGTGSTGELFF.

The genes are TRBV7-2 and TRBJ1-1; TRBD1 matches 9 bases. CDR1 and CDR2 (germline): SGHTA, FQGNSA. The CDR3 runs to 16 residues. The V gene end was trimmed by 4 bases and the J gene end by 1 base; junction bases not matched to a gene: 7. CDR3 DNA: TGTGCCAGCAGCTCTCCGGGACAGGGAGCGAACACTGAAGCTTTCTTT. Encoded protein: CASSSPGQGANTEAFF. Supplemented by reference TRBV7-2 and TRBJ1-1, the full variable domain reads GAGVSQSPSNKVTEKGKDVELRCDPISGHTALYWYRQSLGQGLEFLIYFQGNSAPDKSGLPSDRFSAERTGGSVSTLTIQRTQQEDSAVYLCASSSPGQGANTEAFFGQGTRLTVV.

The rearrangement uses TRBV10-2 and TRBJ2-2, with 10 bases matching TRBD2. Trimming took 6 bases from V and 7 from J; bases not matched to a gene: 5. Germline values: CDR1 WSHSY, CDR2 SAAADI. This CDR3 spans 14 amino acids. For the CDR3, the DNA is TGCGCCAGCAGAGCGGGGGGGCCGGGCGGGGAGCTGTTTTTT. Translation: CASRAGGPGGELFF.

In this sample, this clone turned up a few times. The V call is TRBV6-4, the J call TRBJ1-2; 8 bases line up with TRBD1. The V and J ends lost 4 bases and 2 bases, in that order; junction bases with no gene match: 0. Germline V gene sequence: CDR1 MRHNA, CDR2 SNTAGT. The CDR3 length is 13 residues. CDR3 bases: TGTGCCAGCAGTGGGACAGGGAACTATGGCTACACCTTC. Its translation is CASSGTGNYGYTF.